Listed here is a single T cell receptor (beta chain). Antigen unknown. With 60 Vbeta and 13 Jbeta primers, the PCR was carried out. Using immunoSEQ multiplex PCR, the repertoire was profiled, and TCRdb retains in-frame clones only, with some absent. Here the sample spans 95,000 to 150,000 clones, roughly 80% being singletons. CDR3 length equals 13 residues. The germline V and J ends were trimmed by 2 bases and 7 bases, with 11 bases remaining between them. The germline V gene has CDR1 MDHEN and CDR2 SYDVKM. This entry is derived from a study of cytomegalovirus exposure and HLA in healthy donors. Findings and limits, study-wide: A prior analysis recorded that most TCR beta V segments were productive about 87% or about 30% of the time. Several of the most significant clusters were apparently associated with common viral pathogens in a later analysis. A later analysis showed that HLA-associated TCR beta chains had undergone more clonal expansion than equally common others. For TCR beta chains, V- and J-gene trimming was later linked to a missense DCLRE1C variant.

The V call is TRBV28, the J call TRBJ2-5; the D gene is possibly TRBD2 (7 bases). The sequence was obtained from a middle-aged woman in good health and CMV-seronegative. The specimen sequenced was PBMCs. The CDR3 DNA reads as TGTGCCAGCAGTTTACAAGGGGGGGGGACCCAGTACTTC. The encoded protein is CASSLQGGGTQYF. Together with reference TRBV28 and TRBJ2-5, the CDR3 gives the full variable domain: DVKVTQSSRYLVKRTGEKVFLECVQDMDHENMFWYRQDPGLGLRLIYFSYDVKMKEKGDIPEGYSVSREKKERFSLILESASTNQTSMYLCASSLQGGGTQYFGPGTRLLVL.